This T cell receptor (beta chain) appears in the sequencing data of a study of fetal regulatory T cell absence and autoimmunity. Broader study findings: In IPEX syndrome, oligoclonal enrichment was read as supporting prenatal antigen-driven autoimmunity in the pancreas.

Sequencing was at survey level. Here immunoSEQ multiplex PCR was the method, and the copy in TCRdb shows in-frame clones only, minus some. The sample carries about 50,000 clones, roughly 83% recorded once. Germline assignment: CDR1 MNHEY and CDR2 SVGAGI. The CDR3 totals 15 residues. Trimming took off 7 bases at V and 7 bases at J, with 17 bases between the two ends. In regard to this clone: Its target is not known.

This receptor was obtained from a newborn boy with IPEX syndrome. Sample: cord blood. The J gene is TRBJ1-6, the V gene TRBV6-5; D remains unclear. This CDR3 reads CASKLTGNPNSPLHF. Here the CDR3 DNA reads TGTGCCAGCAAGCTAACGGGGAACCCAAATTCACCCCTCCACTTT.